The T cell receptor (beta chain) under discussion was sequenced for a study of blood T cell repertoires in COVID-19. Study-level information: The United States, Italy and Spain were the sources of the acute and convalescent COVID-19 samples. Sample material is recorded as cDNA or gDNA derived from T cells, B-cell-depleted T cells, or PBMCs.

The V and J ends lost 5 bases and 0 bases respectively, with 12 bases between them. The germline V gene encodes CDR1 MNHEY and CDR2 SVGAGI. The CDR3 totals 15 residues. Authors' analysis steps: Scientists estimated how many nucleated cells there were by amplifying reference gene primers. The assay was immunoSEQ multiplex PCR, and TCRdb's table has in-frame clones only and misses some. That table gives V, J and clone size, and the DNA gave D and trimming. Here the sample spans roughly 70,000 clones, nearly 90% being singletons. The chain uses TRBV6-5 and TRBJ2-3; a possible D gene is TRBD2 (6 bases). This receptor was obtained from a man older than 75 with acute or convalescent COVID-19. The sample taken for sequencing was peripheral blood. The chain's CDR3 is CASSPGLLSTDTQYF. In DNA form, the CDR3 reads TGTGCCAGCAGTCCGGGACTCTTGAGCACAGATACGCAGTATTTT.